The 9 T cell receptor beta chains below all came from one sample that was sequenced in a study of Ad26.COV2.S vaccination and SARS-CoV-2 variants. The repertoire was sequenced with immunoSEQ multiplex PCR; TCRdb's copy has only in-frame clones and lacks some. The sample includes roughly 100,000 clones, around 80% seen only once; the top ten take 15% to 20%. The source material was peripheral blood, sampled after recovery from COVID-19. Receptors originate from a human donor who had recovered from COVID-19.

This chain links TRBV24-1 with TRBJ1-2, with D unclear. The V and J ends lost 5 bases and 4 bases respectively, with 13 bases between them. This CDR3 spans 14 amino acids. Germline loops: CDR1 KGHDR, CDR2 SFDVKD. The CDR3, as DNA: TGTGCCACCAGTGGGGAAGCCCGAACCTATGGCTACACCTTC. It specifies CATSGEARTYGYTF.

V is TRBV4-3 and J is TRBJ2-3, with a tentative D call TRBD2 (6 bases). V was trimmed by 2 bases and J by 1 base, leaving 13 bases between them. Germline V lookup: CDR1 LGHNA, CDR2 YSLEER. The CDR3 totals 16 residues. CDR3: CASSQLAPSGTDTQYF. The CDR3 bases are TGCGCCAGCAGCCAACTCGCCCCTAGCGGCACAGATACGCAGTATTTT.

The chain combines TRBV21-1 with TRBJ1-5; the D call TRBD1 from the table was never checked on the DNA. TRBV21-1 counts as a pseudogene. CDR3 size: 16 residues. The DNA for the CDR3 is TGTGCCAGCAACAACTTGATAGGCAGGGCCAATCAGCCCCAGCATTTT. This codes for CASNNLIGRANQPQHF.

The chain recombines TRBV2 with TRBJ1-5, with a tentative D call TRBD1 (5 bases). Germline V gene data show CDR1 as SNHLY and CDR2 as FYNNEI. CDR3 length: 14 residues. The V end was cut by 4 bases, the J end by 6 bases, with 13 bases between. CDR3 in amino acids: CASSVQGSGQPQHF. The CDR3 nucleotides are TGTGCCAGCAGTGTGCAGGGATCGGGTCAGCCCCAGCATTTT.

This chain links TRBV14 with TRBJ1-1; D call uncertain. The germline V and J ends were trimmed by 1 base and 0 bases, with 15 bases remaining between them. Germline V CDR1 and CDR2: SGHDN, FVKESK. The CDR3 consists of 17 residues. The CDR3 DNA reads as TGTGCCAGCAGCCAAGGCCCCAAGGGTCTCATGAACACTGAAGCTTTCTTT. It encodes CASSQGPKGLMNTEAFF.

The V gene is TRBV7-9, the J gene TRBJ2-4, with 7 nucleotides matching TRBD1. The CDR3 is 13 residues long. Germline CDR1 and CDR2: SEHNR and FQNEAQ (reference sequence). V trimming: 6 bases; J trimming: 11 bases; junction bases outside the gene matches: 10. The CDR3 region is CASSTGAPYVQYF. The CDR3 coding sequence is TGTGCCAGCAGTACAGGGGCCCCATATGTTCAGTACTTC.

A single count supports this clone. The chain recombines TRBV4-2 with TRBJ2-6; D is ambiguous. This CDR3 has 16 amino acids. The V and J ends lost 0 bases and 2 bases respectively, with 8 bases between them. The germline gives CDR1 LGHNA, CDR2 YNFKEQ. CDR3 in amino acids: CASSQDVGAGANVLTF. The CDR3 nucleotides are TGTGCCAGCAGCCAAGATGTAGGAGCTGGGGCCAACGTCCTGACTTTC.

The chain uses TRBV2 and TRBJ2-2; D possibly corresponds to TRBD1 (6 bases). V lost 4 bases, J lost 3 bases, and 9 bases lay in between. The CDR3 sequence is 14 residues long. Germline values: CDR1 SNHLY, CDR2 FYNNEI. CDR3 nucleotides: TGTGCCAGCAGTGTTTCAGGGGACACCGGGGAGCTGTTTTTT. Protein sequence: CASSVSGDTGELFF.

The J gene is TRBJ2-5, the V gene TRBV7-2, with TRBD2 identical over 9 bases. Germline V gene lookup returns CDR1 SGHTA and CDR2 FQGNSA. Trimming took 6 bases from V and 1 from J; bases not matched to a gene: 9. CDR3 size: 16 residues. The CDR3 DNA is TGTGCCAGCAGATCCCAGCGGGGGGCCCTCCAAGAGACCCAGTACTTC. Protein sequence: CASRSQRGALQETQYF.